The 13 T cell receptor beta chains presented below share a single source sample, sequenced in a study of CXCR3-negative and CXCR3-positive naive CD8 T cells. 5' RACE with UMI labels generated the TRB cDNA libraries. TCRdb reprocessed the 5' RACE reads; each CDR3 protein has one entry and no DNA is given. Its listing shows 4,500 to 6,500 distinct CDR3 sequences. Study-wide findings and caveats: CXCR3-expressing naive cells carried TRB CDR3s more hydrophobic than those of CXCR3-negative naive cells.

Which antigens these TCRs recognize remains unknown. Sample: naive CXCR3+ CD8+ T cells from blood. The subset: CD45RO-CCR7+CD27+CD95- naive CD8+ T cells expressing CXCR3 (TNR3+). These receptor sequences come from a human donor in good health. Some clones in this sample may be carry-over from other donors' samples.

The V and J genes are TRBV10-3 and TRBJ2-1; TCRdb's assignment of TRBD2 cannot be checked, as there is no DNA. This CDR3 region has 13 residues. CDR1 is ENHRY, CDR2 SYGVKD, per germline. The chain's CDR3 is CAISEGDSPEQFF.

The J gene is TRBJ1-1, the V gene TRBV6-2 or TRBV6-3. There are 12 residues in the CDR3. Germline CDR1 and CDR2: MNHEY and SVGEGT. CDR3 region: CASSYMNTEAFF.

This CDR3 is CASSPSPGQGATEAFF. V gene TRBV4-1 combines with J gene TRBJ1-1; with no DNA, the TCRdb D assignment of TRBD1 cannot be verified. In germline, CDR1 is MGHRA, CDR2 YSYEKL. This CDR3 is 16 amino acids long.

The chain links TRBV29-1 to TRBJ2-7; the TCRdb D gene call, TRBD1, has no DNA to confirm it. This CDR3 region has 15 residues. CDR1 and CDR2 from the germline V gene are SQVTM and ANQGSEA. The CDR3 protein is CSVELLTGSTYEQYF.

V and J are TRBV5-1 and TRBJ2-1; absent DNA, TCRdb's TRBD2 call cannot be checked. CDR1 and CDR2 from the germline V gene are SGHRS and YFSETQ. The CDR3 totals 16 residues. The CDR3 is CASSPGLAGPYNEQFF.

This clonotype registers medium-sized by frequency. This chain connects TRBV29-1 to TRBJ2-2; TCRdb's assignment of TRBD1 cannot be checked, as there is no DNA. The CDR3 extends over 17 amino acids. Germline values: CDR1 SQVTM, CDR2 ANQGSEA. The CDR3 here is CSAEGSTGTGNAGELFF.

The chain couples TRBV29-1 to TRBJ1-6; TCRdb calls TRBD1, which cannot be checked without DNA. Germline V gene lookup returns CDR1 SQVTM and CDR2 ANQGSEA. The CDR3 length is 13 residues. The CDR3 region is CSARDFYNSPLHF. Full variable domain (outside the CDR3, taken from reference TRBV29-1 and TRBJ1-6): SAVISQKPSRDICQRGTSLTIQCQVDSQVTMMFWYRQQPGQSLTLIATANQGSEATYESGFVIDKFPISRPNLTFSTLTVSNMSPEDSSIYLCSARDFYNSPLHFGNGTRLTVT.

Measured by frequency, this clonotype is medium-sized. The chain is built from TRBV7-6 and TRBJ2-5; there is no DNA to check the TCRdb D call of TRBD2. Germline assignment: CDR1 SGHVS and CDR2 FNYEAQ. The CDR3 contains 14 residues. The CDR3 sequence is CASSLLAFQETQYF.

The chain has TRBV29-1 and TRBJ2-3; TCRdb's D call, TRBD2, is unchecked because there is no DNA. There are 17 residues in the CDR3. Per germline, CDR1 SQVTM and CDR2 ANQGSEA. CDR3 amino acids: CSVEDWASGVSTDTQYF.

According to its frequency, this clonotype is medium-sized (0.01 to 0.1%). The chain couples TRBV20-1 to TRBJ1-2. The CDR3 is 14 residues long. Germline V gene sequence: CDR1 DFQATT, CDR2 SNEGSKA (reference sequence). The CDR3 is CSAPTLREYYGYTF.

By frequency, this clonotype is medium-sized. The chain combines TRBV5-1 with TRBJ2-1; the TCRdb D gene call, TRBD2, has no DNA to confirm it. Germline V gene data show CDR1 as SGHRS and CDR2 as YFSETQ. The CDR3 totals 16 residues. The CDR3 loop reads CASSSRLAGAYNEQFF.

In terms of frequency, this clonotype is medium-sized. The genes are TRBV5-1 and TRBJ2-1; lacking DNA, the TRBD2 call made by TCRdb goes unchecked. The CDR3 spans 14 residues. Germline V gene data show CDR1 as SGHRS and CDR2 as YFSETQ. This CDR3 is CASSLTSGHNEQFF.

The V and J genes are TRBV11-2 and TRBJ2-2. Germline loops: CDR1 SGHAT, CDR2 FQNNGV. The CDR3 has 13 residues. The CDR3 is CASSLTAPGELFF.